This TCR beta chain was obtained from a study of blood T cell repertoires in COVID-19. Study-level background: Spain, Italy and the United States supplied samples that represented acute and convalescent COVID-19. Sources were T cells, B-cell-depleted T cells, or PBMCs; the material itself was cDNA or gDNA.

Original processing notes: Reference gene primer amplification in the assay estimated nucleated cell counts. Profiling relied on immunoSEQ multiplex PCR, and the TCRdb table lists in-frame clones only, not all of them. Clone size and the V and J calls come from that table; the DNA yielded D and trimming. The sample holds roughly 390,000 clones; 87% are singletons and the top ten take about 10%. The germline V gene encodes CDR1 LNHNV and CDR2 YYDKDF (reference sequence). Trimming took 8 bases from V and 0 from J, leaving 7 bases between them. This CDR3 has 12 residues. Those enrolled in Seattle joined during active infection and were followed longitudinally afterward.

The chain links TRBV15 to TRBJ2-5, with D uncertain. The specimen sequenced was peripheral blood. This receptor was taken from a woman in her 30s with COVID-19, enrolled during active disease. The CDR3 reads CATGIYQETQYF. In DNA, the CDR3 is TGTGCCACCGGCATCTACCAAGAGACCCAGTACTTC.